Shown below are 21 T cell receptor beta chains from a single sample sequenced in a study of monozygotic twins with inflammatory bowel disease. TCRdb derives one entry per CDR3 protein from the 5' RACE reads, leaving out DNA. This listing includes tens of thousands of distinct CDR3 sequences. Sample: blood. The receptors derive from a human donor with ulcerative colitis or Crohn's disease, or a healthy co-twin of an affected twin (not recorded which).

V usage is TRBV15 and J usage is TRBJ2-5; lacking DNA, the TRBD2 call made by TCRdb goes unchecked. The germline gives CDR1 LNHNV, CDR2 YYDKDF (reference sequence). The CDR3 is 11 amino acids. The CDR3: CATSRERRYSF.

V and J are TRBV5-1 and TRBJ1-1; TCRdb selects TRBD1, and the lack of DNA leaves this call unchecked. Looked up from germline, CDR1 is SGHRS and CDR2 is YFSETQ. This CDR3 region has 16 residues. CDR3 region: CASSLGQGRWNTEAFF. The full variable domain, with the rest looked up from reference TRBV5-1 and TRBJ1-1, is KAGVTQTPRYLIKTRGQQVTLSCSPISGHRSVSWYQQTPGQGLQFLFEYFSETQRNKGNFPGRFSGRQFSNSRSEMNVSTLELGDSALYLCASSLGQGRWNTEAFFGQGTRLTVV.

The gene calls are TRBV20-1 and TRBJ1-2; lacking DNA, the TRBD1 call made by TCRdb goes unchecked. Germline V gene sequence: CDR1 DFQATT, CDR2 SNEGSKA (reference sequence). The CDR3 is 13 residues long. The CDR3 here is CSAIVPADYGYTF.

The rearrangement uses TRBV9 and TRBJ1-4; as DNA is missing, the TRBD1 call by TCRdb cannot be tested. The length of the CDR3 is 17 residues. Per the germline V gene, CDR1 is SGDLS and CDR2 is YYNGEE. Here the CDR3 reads CASSGQGAGGPGEKLFF.

CDR3 sequence reads: CSAREDFIQRAFF. The J gene is TRBJ1-1, the V gene TRBV20-1. The CDR3 has 13 amino acids. Germline CDR1 is DFQATT and CDR2 is SNEGSKA (reference sequence).

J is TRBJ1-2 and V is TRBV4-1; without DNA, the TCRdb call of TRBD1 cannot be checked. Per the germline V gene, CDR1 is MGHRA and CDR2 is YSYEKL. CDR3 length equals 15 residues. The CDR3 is CASSQAGQGNYGYTF.

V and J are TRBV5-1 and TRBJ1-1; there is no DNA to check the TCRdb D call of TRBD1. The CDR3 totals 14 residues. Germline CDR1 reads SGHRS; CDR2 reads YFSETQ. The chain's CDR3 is CASSTRQKSTEAFF.

This CDR3 is CASSLVPLSSYEQYF. The V gene is TRBV5-1, the J gene TRBJ2-7; TCRdb picks TRBD2, but there is no DNA to check that call. The CDR3 covers 15 residues. Germline V lookup: CDR1 SGHRS, CDR2 YFSETQ.

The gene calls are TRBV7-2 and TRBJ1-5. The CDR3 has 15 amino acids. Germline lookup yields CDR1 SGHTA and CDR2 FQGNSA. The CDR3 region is CASSLVWQDNQPQHF.

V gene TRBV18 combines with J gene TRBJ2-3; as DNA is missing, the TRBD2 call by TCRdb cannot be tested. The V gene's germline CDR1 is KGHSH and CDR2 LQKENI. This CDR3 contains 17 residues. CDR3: CASSPLLAGASTDTQYF. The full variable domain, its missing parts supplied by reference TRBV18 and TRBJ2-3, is NAGVMQNPRHLVRRRGQEARLRCSPMKGHSHVYWYRQLPEEGLKFMVYLQKENIIDESGMPKERFSAEFPKEGPSILRIQQVVRGDSAAYFCASSPLLAGASTDTQYFGPGTRLTVL.

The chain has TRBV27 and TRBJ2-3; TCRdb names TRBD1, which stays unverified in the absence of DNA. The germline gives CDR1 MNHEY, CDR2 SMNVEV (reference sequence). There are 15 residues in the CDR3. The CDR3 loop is CASSLQLRPRDTQYF.

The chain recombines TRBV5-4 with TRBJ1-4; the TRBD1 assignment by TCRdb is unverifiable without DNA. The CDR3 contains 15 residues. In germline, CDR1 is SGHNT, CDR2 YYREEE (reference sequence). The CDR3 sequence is CASSFTGGTNEKLFF. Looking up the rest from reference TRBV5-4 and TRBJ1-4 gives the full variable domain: ETGVTQSPTHLIKTRGQQVTLRCSSQSGHNTVSWYQQALGQGPQFIFQYYREEENGRGNFPPRFSGLQFPNYSSELNVNALELDDSALYLCASSFTGGTNEKLFFGSGTQLSVL.

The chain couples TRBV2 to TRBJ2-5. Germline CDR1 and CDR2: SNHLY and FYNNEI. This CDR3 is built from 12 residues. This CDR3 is CATGILQETQYF.

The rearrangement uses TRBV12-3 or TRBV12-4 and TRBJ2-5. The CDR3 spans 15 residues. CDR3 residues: CASTQRDGIQETQYF.

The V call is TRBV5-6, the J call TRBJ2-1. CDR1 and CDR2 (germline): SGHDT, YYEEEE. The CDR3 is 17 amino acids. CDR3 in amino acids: CASSLVNLLSSYNEQFF.

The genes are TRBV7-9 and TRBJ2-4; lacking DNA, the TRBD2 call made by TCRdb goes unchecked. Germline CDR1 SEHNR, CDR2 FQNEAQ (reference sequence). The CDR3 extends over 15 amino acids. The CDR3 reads CASTPGASGGDIQYF.

The chain's CDR3 is CASSSRQGTNYGYTF. The V call is TRBV7-9, the J call TRBJ1-2; the TCRdb call, TRBD1, lacks DNA for checking. The germline gives CDR1 SEHNR, CDR2 FQNEAQ (reference sequence). CDR3 length equals 15 residues.

CDR3 residues: CSVEQGQRETQYF. The chain joins TRBV29-1 to TRBJ2-5; TCRdb names TRBD1, which stays unverified in the absence of DNA. Per the germline V gene, CDR1 is SQVTM and CDR2 is ANQGSEA. This CDR3 spans 13 amino acids.

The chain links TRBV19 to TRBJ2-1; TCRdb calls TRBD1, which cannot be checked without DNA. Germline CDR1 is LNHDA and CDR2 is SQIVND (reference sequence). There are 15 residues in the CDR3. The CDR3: CASSKAGGRHNEQFF.

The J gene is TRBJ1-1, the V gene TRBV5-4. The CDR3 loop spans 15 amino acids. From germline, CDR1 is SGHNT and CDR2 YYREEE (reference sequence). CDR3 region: CASTKAGRSGTEAFF.

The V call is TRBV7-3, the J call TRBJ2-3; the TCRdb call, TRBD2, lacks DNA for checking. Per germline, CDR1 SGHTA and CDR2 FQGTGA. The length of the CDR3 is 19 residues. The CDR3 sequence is CASSLTPLGSGGDTDTQYF. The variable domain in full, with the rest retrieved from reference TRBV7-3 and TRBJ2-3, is GAGVSQTPSNKVTEKGKYVELRCDPISGHTALYWYRQSLGQGPEFLIYFQGTGAADDSGLPNDRFFAVRPEGSVSTLKIQRTERGDSAVYLCASSLTPLGSGGDTDTQYFGPGTRLTVL.